This TCR beta chain is from a study of blood T cell repertoires in COVID-19. Study details: PBMCs, B-cell-depleted T cells, or T cells were the source of the cDNA or gDNA that made up the material.

Authors' analysis steps: The assay estimated nucleated cells by amplifying reference gene primers. Profiled with immunoSEQ multiplex PCR; TCRdb holds only in-frame clones, not every one. The DNA gave D and trimming, while V, J and clone size come from that table. Of around 20,000 clones in the sample, around 88% were seen once. V gave up 4 bases and J gave up 5 bases; unmatched junction bases: 4. This CDR3 has 13 residues. Germline CDR1 and CDR2: KGHDR and SFDVKD. Donors were grouped by their self-reported clinical history. The sequence came from a woman younger than 45 who had recovered from COVID-19. The V and J genes are TRBV24-1 and TRBJ2-7; 7 bases are a match to TRBD1. Sequenced material: PBMCs or T cells enriched from blood (not recorded which). This CDR3 reads CATSDPTGNEQYF. CDR3 nucleotide sequence: TGTGCCACCAGTGACCCGACAGGGAACGAGCAGTACTTC.